This TCR beta chain originates from a study of radiation and T cells in renal cell carcinoma. Trimming cost V 4 bases and J 1 base, with 17 bases left between them. This CDR3 comprises 16 residues. CDR1 SGHRS and CDR2 YFSETQ come from the germline V gene. Data came from immunoSEQ multiplex PCR; TCRdb stores just in-frame clones and leaves some out. The repertoire has 25,000 or so clones, nearly 55% of them found once; the top ten carry roughly 22%. Details on this clone: The antigen is not known.

Study findings and constraints: Top 100 clonotypes averaged about 50% in irradiated versus roughly 43% in nephrectomy-only tumors. Intratumoral heterogeneity was not captured in these approximately 1 g regions.

Stated treatment: treatment-naive control, cytoreductive nephrectomy. The rearrangement uses TRBV5-1 and TRBJ1-1; a weak D match, TRBD1 (6 bases). This sequence originates from a human donor with renal cell carcinoma. The specimen comprised tumor tissue, sampled from a patient whose treatment was nephrectomy without radiotherapy. The CDR3 sequence: CASSPRGGLTNTEAFF. The CDR3 region has the DNA TGCGCCAGCAGCCCCAGGGGTGGGCTTACGAACACTGAAGCTTTCTTT.